This TCR beta chain emerged from a study of siplizumab effects on memory and regulatory T cells. TCRdb's table, derived via immunoSEQ multiplex PCR, lists solely in-frame clones and lacks some. This sample yields around 110,000 clones, of which around 94% are seen a single time; roughly 1.5% belongs to the top ten. Study conclusions and caveats: Memory cells seemed less diverse than naive T cells, which seemed major alloresponse contributors. No more than a minor fraction of alloreactive clones could be traced back to unstimulated subsets. Siplizumab produced a significant reduction in alloreactive sequences that were traceable to unstimulated CD4+ memory cells.

V was trimmed by 5 bases and J by 8 bases, leaving 7 bases between them. The CDR3 totals 11 residues. Per germline, CDR1 MNHEY and CDR2 SVGAGI. Comments on this clone: Its cognate antigen is unknown.

Material: non-Treg CD4+ T cells sorted from blood. The rearrangement links TRBV6-5 to TRBJ2-1, with D hard to call. The source of this sequence is a human donor in good health. The CDR3 loop reads CASSEAHEQFF. In nucleotides, the CDR3 is TGTGCCAGCAGTGAGGCCCATGAGCAGTTCTTC.